The T cell receptor (beta chain) described here comes from a study of shared T cell receptors in the human thymus. Concerning this clone itself: Relative to the germline gene, one junction end is altered; a read error may explain this. Within the sample, other DNA sequences also encode this same CDR3.

The CDR3 runs 17 residues. Germline CDR1 reads MDHEN; CDR2 reads SYDVKM. Libraries were prepared by immunoSEQ multiplex PCR; TCRdb keeps only in-frame clonotypes and omits some of them. The sample lists 640,000 or so clones; about 87% were seen once. These data were also reused for a study on human thymus T cells. As that study records: Thymus pieces cut out during corrective heart surgery were the tissue that was used. Unrelated people showed highly overlapping thymic repertoires, related research reported.

This sequence was found in a boy in the first two years of life with a congenital heart defect. The J gene is TRBJ1-6, the V gene TRBV28; TRBD1 aligns across 10 bases. The sequenced material came from thymocytes. Here the CDR3 reads CASSTPRDRGANSPLHF. CDR3 DNA: TGTGCCAGCAGTACACCCCGGGACAGGGGAGCAAATTCCCCCCTCCACTTT.